The sample holds many counts of the clone carrying this T cell receptor beta chain. Germline-derived CDR1 and CDR2 are SGHRS and YFSETQ. Germline trimming cut 4 bases from V and 6 bases from J; bases unmatched to any gene: 6. The length of the CDR3 is 15 residues. The sample originates from a study of blood T cell repertoires in COVID-19. About the research overall: PBMCs, B-cell-depleted T cells, or T cells were the source of the cDNA or gDNA that made up the material.

The participants were between roughly 18 and 90 years old and came from some 23 US areas. Two negative PCRs, clearance, or symptom resolution characterized the recovered Cohort 3 donors. Under the authors' procedure: Reference gene primers were amplified, and this amplification served to estimate nucleated cell counts. Generated by immunoSEQ multiplex PCR, the TCRdb table keeps only in-frame clones and is missing some. The V and J calls and the clone size are those of that table, but D and trimming were determined from the DNA. The profile shows under 200,000 clones, approximately 79% of them singletons.

The chain couples TRBV5-1 to TRBJ2-3; TRBD2 aligns across 12 bases. This clonotype originated in a man between 50 and 59 years old who had recovered from COVID-19. Input material: PBMCs or T cells enriched from blood (not recorded which). The CDR3 spells CASSPGLAGQDTQYF. For the CDR3, the DNA is TGCGCCAGCAGCCCTGGACTAGCGGGGCAGGATACGCAGTATTTT.